This TCR beta chain was sequenced in a study of blood T cell repertoires in COVID-19. At the level of the study: Nucleic acid was either cDNA or gDNA, and it came from T cells, B-cell-depleted T cells, or PBMCs.

The data were produced by immunoSEQ multiplex PCR, yet TCRdb's version contains in-frame clones alone and is incomplete. Seen here are some 230,000 clones, 86% observed once, and the top ten hold 2.2%. The germline V gene encodes CDR1 SGHNT and CDR2 YYREEE (reference sequence). Trimming removed 0 bases from V and 1 base from J, with 9 bases in between. This CDR3 region has 15 residues. The chain recombines TRBV5-4 with TRBJ2-3; the D gene is possibly TRBD1 (5 bases). The specimen sequenced was peripheral blood. The receptor comes from a man aged 25 to 45 who had recovered from COVID-19. This CDR3 reads CASSLGRVGTDTQYF. CDR3 in DNA: TGTGCCAGCAGCTTGGGCAGGGTTGGCACAGATACGCAGTATTTT.